The 25 T cell receptor beta chains reported below all come from one sample, sequenced in a study of shared clonotypes between healthy human individuals. Profiled with immunoSEQ multiplex PCR; TCRdb holds only in-frame clones, not every one. The table shows more than 2,000,000 clones, with approximately 92% occurring only once. The sequenced sample was naive CD4+ T cells sorted from blood. The subset here: CD45RA+ positively selected. Receptors were obtained from a man between 18 and 29 years old in good health.

V is TRBV5-1 and J is TRBJ2-2; 9 bases fit TRBD1. Trimming took 4 bases from V and 2 from J; bases not matched to a gene: 6. CDR1 is SGHRS and CDR2 is YFSETQ in the germline V gene. This CDR3 has 16 amino acids. The CDR3 DNA sequence: TGCGCCAGCAGCGGAGGGACAGGGAGTAACACCGGGGAGCTGTTTTTT. Translating gives CASSGGTGSNTGELFF.

This clone was found a few times. The V call is TRBV6-5, the J call TRBJ1-1, with TRBD1 as a possible D gene (5 bases). V was trimmed by 7 bases and J by 4 bases, leaving 10 bases between them. The CDR3 runs to 12 residues. Germline V lookup: CDR1 MNHEY, CDR2 SVGAGI. The CDR3 spells CASKGQGTEAFF. DNA of the CDR3: TGTGCCAGCAAGGGGCAGGGCACTGAAGCTTTCTTT.

As concerns this clone: This sample includes further DNA sequences coding for the same CDR3. CDR3 DNA sequence: TGTGCCAGCAGTTACTCCGCAGCCCAAGAGACCCAGTACTTC. This encodes CASSYSAAQETQYF. V usage is TRBV6-6 and J usage is TRBJ2-5; no clear D. Germline V CDR1 and CDR2: MNHNY, SVGAGI (reference sequence). The CDR3 is 14 amino acids. V was clipped by 0 bases and J by 1 base, with 6 bases between them.

V is TRBV28 and J is TRBJ1-3; weak D call: TRBD1 (6 bases). This CDR3 is built from 15 residues. The germline V and J ends were trimmed by 4 bases and 3 bases, with 13 bases remaining between them. Germline loops: CDR1 MDHEN, CDR2 SYDVKM. CDR3: CASSSLGGGGNTIYF. The CDR3 coding sequence is TGTGCCAGCAGTTCCTTGGGGGGCGGTGGAAACACCATATATTTT. Variable domain in full (rest from reference TRBV28 and TRBJ1-3): DVKVTQSSRYLVKRTGEKVFLECVQDMDHENMFWYRQDPGLGLRLIYFSYDVKMKEKGDIPEGYSVSREKKERFSLILESASTNQTSMYLCASSSLGGGGNTIYFGEGSWLTVV.

CDR3 nucleotide sequence: TGTGCCAGCAGTTTCCCGAATGACAGGGGGAACACTGAAGCTTTCTTT. Amino acid sequence: CASSFPNDRGNTEAFF. The chain links TRBV28 to TRBJ1-1, with 8 positions matching TRBD1. V was pared by 3 bases and J by 1 base, with 7 bases of the junction left unmatched. The CDR3 is 16 amino acids. CDR1 and CDR2 from the germline V gene are MDHEN and SYDVKM.

The genes are TRBV5-1 and TRBJ2-2, with 11 nucleotides matching TRBD2. Germline CDR1 and CDR2: SGHRS and YFSETQ. This CDR3 has 16 amino acids. After removal of 4 bases from V and 4 bases from J, the junction contained 6 bases not matched to a gene. The CDR3 DNA follows: TGCGCCAGCAGCCCTGGGACTAGCGGCCTCACCGGGGAGCTGTTTTTT. Translating it yields CASSPGTSGLTGELFF.

The chain combines TRBV5-4 with TRBJ1-1; TRBD1 matches 8 bases. Trimming at V came to 0 bases and at J to 10 bases, leaving 5 bases not matched to a gene. This CDR3 contains 13 residues. Per germline, CDR1 SGHNT and CDR2 YYREEE (reference sequence). The CDR3 protein is CASSLAGQGGAFF. CDR3 nucleotide sequence: TGTGCCAGCAGCTTGGCAGGACAGGGAGGAGCTTTCTTT.

The sample holds a few counts of this clone. V and J are TRBV6-6 and TRBJ1-5, with a weak D call TRBD1 (6 bases). The CDR3 contains 14 residues. V was trimmed by 7 bases and J by 3 bases, leaving 13 bases between them. Germline-derived CDR1 and CDR2 are MNHNY and SVGAGI (reference sequence). CDR3 sequence: CASTRQEVNQPQHF. The CDR3 coding sequence is TGTGCCAGCACCCGACAGGAGGTCAATCAGCCCCAGCATTTT.

The rearrangement uses TRBV5-1 and TRBJ2-2; 7 nucleotides agree with TRBD1. V trimming: 2 bases; J trimming: 5 bases; junction bases outside the gene matches: 12. This CDR3 comprises 17 residues. The germline CDR1 and CDR2 sequences are SGHRS and YFSETQ. CDR3 sequence: CASSFPTGTERTGELFF. CDR3 nucleotides: TGCGCCAGCAGCTTCCCCACCGGGACAGAAAGGACCGGGGAGCTGTTTTTT.

The rearrangement joins TRBV28 to TRBJ1-2; D is perhaps TRBD1 (5 bases). Germline V gives CDR1 MDHEN, CDR2 SYDVKM. V dropped 7 bases and J dropped 7 bases, with 13 bases sitting between them. This CDR3 is built from 12 residues. For the CDR3, the DNA is TGTGCCAGCATTTCAATAGGGGTTGGCTACACCTTC. Translated, it gives CASISIGVGYTF.

This chain joins TRBV4-1 and TRBJ2-1; 11 nucleotides agree with TRBD2. V was clipped by 6 bases and J by 4 bases; unmatched bases: 11. The germline V gene has CDR1 MGHRA and CDR2 YSYEKL. CDR3 length: 17 residues. This CDR3 reads CASSWLAGGGAYNEQFF. CDR3 bases: TGCGCCAGCAGTTGGCTAGCGGGAGGTGGGGCTTACAATGAGCAGTTCTTC.

The CDR3 DNA reads TGCGCCAGCACCATTCTGGCATCCGGGGAGCTGTTTTTT. Translating it yields CASTILASGELFF. V gene TRBV5-1 combines with J gene TRBJ2-2, with D uncertain. The V and J ends lost 6 bases and 6 bases respectively, with 12 bases between them. The CDR3 length is 13 residues. Germline V CDR1 and CDR2: SGHRS, YFSETQ.

This clone was picked up a small number of times. The chain is built from TRBV5-1 and TRBJ1-3; TRBD1 aligns across 9 bases. J lost 2 bases, V lost 0 bases, and 3 bases had no gene match. In germline, CDR1 is SGHRS, CDR2 YFSETQ. This CDR3 spans 16 amino acids. This chain's CDR3 is CASSLGQGVAGNTIYF. The CDR3 DNA follows: TGCGCCAGCAGCTTGGGACAGGGGGTCGCTGGAAACACCATATATTTT.

The chain joins TRBV19 to TRBJ1-5; 7 bases align to TRBD1. This CDR3 has 18 residues. The germline gives CDR1 LNHDA, CDR2 SQIVND (reference sequence). The V segment lost 6 bases and the J segment 1 base; nucleotides outside the gene matches: 15. CDR3 amino acids: CASSPRGATGVSNQPQHF. CDR3 in DNA: TGTGCCAGTAGCCCTCGGGGGGCCACAGGGGTAAGCAATCAGCCCCAGCATTTT.

This chain uses TRBV15 with TRBJ2-4; TRBD2 matches 12 bases. J gave up 4 bases and V 5 bases, and 3 bases lay outside the gene matches. This CDR3 is 15 amino acids long. Germline assignment: CDR1 LNHNV and CDR2 YYDKDF (reference sequence). This chain's CDR3 is CATSSGTSGKNIQYF. CDR3 coding DNA: TGTGCCACCAGCTCAGGGACTAGCGGGAAAAACATTCAGTACTTC. Full variable domain (remainder filled in from reference TRBV15 and TRBJ2-4): DAMVIQNPRYQVTQFGKPVTLSCSQTLNHNVMYWYQQKSSQAPKLLFHYYDKDFNNEADTPDNFQSRRPNTSFCFLDIRSPGLGDTAMYLCATSSGTSGKNIQYFGAGTRLSVL.

The V gene is TRBV4-3, the J gene TRBJ2-2, with D possibly being TRBD1 (6 bases). Germline assignment: CDR1 LGHNA and CDR2 YSLEER. This CDR3 region has 17 residues. V gave up 3 bases and J gave up 7 bases, with 21 bases separating them. CDR3 nucleotides: TGCGCCAGCAGCCATCTTTCGGGGACAAAAGGGAACGGGGAGCTGTTTTTT. Its protein is CASSHLSGTKGNGELFF.

In its sample, this clone was seen once. The chain employs TRBV27 and TRBJ1-2, with unresolved D. The CDR3 contains 15 residues. The germline V and J ends were trimmed by 4 bases and 2 bases, with 14 bases remaining between them. Germline values: CDR1 MNHEY, CDR2 SMNVEV (reference sequence). Here the CDR3 DNA reads TGTGCCAGCAGTTCCTTACTAAAAAGAAACTATGGCTACACCTTC. This codes for CASSSLLKRNYGYTF.

The chain has TRBV27 and TRBJ1-1, with a tentative D call TRBD1 (6 bases). Between the trimmed V and J ends, which lost 4 bases and 0 bases, there was a span of 15 bases. Germline V CDR1 and CDR2: MNHEY, SMNVEV (reference sequence). This CDR3 contains 16 residues. CDR3 region: CASSWIPGAMNTEAFF. The CDR3, as DNA: TGTGCCAGCAGTTGGATTCCGGGGGCTATGAACACTGAAGCTTTCTTT.

This clone was recorded only once. In DNA, the CDR3 is TGCGCCAGCAGCGTACTAGAAGGTTCGACCCAGTACTTC. Its protein is CASSVLEGSTQYF. The V gene is TRBV5-1, the J gene TRBJ2-5, with a weak D call TRBD2 (5 bases). V shed 4 bases and J shed 7 bases, with 14 bases lying between them. CDR3 size: 13 residues. Germline values: CDR1 SGHRS, CDR2 YFSETQ.

The CDR3, as DNA: TGTGCCAGTAGTCCGACCGCGGGAGCCAAACGTGGCTACACCTTC. It specifies CASSPTAGAKRGYTF. This chain connects TRBV19 to TRBJ1-2; D is ambiguous. Germline CDR1 is LNHDA and CDR2 is SQIVND (reference sequence). V lost 5 bases and J lost 7, with 20 bases in between. This CDR3 is built from 15 residues. Full variable domain (outside the CDR3, taken from reference TRBV19 and TRBJ1-2): DGGITQSPKYLFRKEGQNVTLSCEQNLNHDAMYWYRQDPGQGLRLIYYSQIVNDFQKGDIAEGYSVSREKKESFPLTVTSAQKNPTAFYLCASSPTAGAKRGYTFGSGTRLTVV.

The V gene is TRBV9, the J gene TRBJ1-2, with D perhaps TRBD1 (5 bases). Trimming shortened V by 4 bases and J by 8 bases, and 15 bases separated the two germline ends. There are 13 residues in the CDR3. Germline-derived CDR1 and CDR2 are SGDLS and YYNGEE. The CDR3 reads CASSRTGGEGYTF. The CDR3, as DNA: TGTGCCAGCAGCCGCACGGGGGGAGAAGGCTACACCTTC.

Regarding this clone: The germline gene is not matched at one end of the junction; a read error may be the cause. V is TRBV15 and J is TRBJ1-6; D is unresolved. In germline, CDR1 is LNHNV, CDR2 YYDKDF (reference sequence). The CDR3 runs to 15 residues. CDR3 sequence (DNA): TGTGCCACCGGCAGAGAGACGACCCTTGATTCACCCCTCCACTTT. It translates to CATGRETTLDSPLHF.

As regards this clone: The same CDR3 can be traced to other DNA sequences in this sample. The gene calls are TRBV5-1 and TRBJ1-1; TRBD1 might be the D (5 bases). The ends were cut back, 4 bases at V and 3 bases at J, with 10 bases in the middle. This CDR3 is 13 amino acids long. In germline, CDR1 is SGHRS, CDR2 YFSETQ. The CDR3 bases are TGCGCCAGCAGCCAGCAGGGAGACACTGAAGCTTTCTTT. It encodes CASSQQGDTEAFF.

CDR3: CASSHDRGLSEAFF. CDR3 coding DNA: TGTGCCAGCAGCCATGACAGGGGGCTGAGTGAAGCTTTCTTT. V gene TRBV5-6 combines with J gene TRBJ1-1, with 10 bases matching TRBD1. This CDR3 contains 14 residues. Trimming removed 4 bases from V and 7 bases from J; junction bases left unmatched: 7. The germline CDR1 and CDR2 sequences are SGHDT and YYEEEE.

The genes are TRBV5-1 and TRBJ2-3; possibly TRBD1 or TRBD2 for D (6 bases each). The germline gives CDR1 SGHRS, CDR2 YFSETQ. This CDR3 is built from 15 residues. Trimming left V 2 bases short and J 1 base short, with 11 bases between. The CDR3 sequence: CASSFWGAGTDTQYF. The CDR3 DNA reads as TGCGCCAGCAGCTTTTGGGGGGCTGGCACAGATACGCAGTATTTT.